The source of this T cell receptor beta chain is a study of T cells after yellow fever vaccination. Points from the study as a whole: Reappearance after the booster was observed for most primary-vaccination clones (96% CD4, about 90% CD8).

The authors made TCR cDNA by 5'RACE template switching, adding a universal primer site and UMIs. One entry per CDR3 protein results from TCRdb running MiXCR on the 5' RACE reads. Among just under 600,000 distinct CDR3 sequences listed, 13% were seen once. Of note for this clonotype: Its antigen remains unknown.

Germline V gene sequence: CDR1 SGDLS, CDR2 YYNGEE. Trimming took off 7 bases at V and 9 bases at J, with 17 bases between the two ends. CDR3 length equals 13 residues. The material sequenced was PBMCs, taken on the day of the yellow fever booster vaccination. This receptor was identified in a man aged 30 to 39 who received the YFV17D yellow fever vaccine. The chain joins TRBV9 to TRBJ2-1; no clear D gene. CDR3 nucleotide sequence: TGTGCCAGCGGCGGTAGTGGTGGGATTGAGCAGTTCTTC. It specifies CASGGSGGIEQFF.